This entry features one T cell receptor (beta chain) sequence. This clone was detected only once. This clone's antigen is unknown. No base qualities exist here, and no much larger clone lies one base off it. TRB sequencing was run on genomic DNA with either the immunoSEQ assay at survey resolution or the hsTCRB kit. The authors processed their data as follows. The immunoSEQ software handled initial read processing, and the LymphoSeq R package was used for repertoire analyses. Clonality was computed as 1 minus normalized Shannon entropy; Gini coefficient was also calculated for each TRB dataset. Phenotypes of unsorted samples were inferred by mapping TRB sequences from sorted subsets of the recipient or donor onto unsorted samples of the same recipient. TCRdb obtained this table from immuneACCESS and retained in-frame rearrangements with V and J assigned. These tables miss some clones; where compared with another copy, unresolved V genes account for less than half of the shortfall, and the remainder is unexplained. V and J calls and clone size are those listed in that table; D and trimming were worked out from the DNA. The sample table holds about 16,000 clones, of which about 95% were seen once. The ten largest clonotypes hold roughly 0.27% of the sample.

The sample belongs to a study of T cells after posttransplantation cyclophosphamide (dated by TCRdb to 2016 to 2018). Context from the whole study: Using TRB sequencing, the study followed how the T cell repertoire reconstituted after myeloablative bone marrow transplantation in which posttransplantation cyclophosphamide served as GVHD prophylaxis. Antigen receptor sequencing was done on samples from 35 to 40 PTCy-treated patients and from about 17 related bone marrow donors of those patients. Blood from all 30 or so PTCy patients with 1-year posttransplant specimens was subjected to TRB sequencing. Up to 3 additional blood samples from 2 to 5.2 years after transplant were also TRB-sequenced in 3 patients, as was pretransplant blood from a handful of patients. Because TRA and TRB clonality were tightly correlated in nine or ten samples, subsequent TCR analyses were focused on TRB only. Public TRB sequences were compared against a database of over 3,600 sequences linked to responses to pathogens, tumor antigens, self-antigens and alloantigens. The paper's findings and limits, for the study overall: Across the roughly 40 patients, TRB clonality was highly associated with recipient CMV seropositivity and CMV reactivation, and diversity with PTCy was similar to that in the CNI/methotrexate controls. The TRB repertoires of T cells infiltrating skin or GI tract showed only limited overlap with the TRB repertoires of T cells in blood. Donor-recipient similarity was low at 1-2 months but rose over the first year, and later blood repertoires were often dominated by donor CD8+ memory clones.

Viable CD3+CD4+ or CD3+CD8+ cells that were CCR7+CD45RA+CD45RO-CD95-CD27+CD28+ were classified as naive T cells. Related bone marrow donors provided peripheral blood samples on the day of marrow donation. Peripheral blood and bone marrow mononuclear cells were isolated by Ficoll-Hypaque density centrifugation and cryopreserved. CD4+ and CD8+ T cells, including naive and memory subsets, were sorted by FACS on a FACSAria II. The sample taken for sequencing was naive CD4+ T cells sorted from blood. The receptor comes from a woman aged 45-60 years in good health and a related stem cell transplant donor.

The base sequence is TGCGCCAGCAGCCATCTAGCGGTAGAGGGTCAGCCCCAGCATTTT. Its protein reads: CASSHLAVEGQPQHF. In this chain, TRBV4-3 is recombined with TRBJ1-5, with the D gene call left open. From a lookup of the germline V gene, CDR1 and CDR2 are LGHNA and YSLEER. Counted from cysteine to phenylalanine, this CDR3 has 15 amino acids. CDR3 DNA is the only sequence kept; it has 45 bases, read in frame from the first base. Deletion took 3 bases off V and 6 bases off J, with a span of 15 bases between the germline ends.